These T cell receptor beta chains were read from a single sample in a study of cytomegalovirus exposure and HLA in healthy donors. The table came from immunoSEQ multiplex PCR; TCRdb's copy has only in-frame clones and leaves some out. The sample has roughly 150,000 clones, approximately 81% seen once. Sequencing was done on a sample of PBMCs. These receptors were taken from a woman aged 40-49 years in good health and CMV-seropositive. The CDR3 runs from the conserved cysteine through the conserved F or W. Fields, in order: clone size, V gene, D gene, J gene, CDR3 DNA, CDR3 protein. The D gene is left open where the match is weak. Clone size is shown for a subset of rows, as once, few, many or a class of expanded clone.

NA	TRBV5-5	NA	TRBJ2-3	TGTGCCAGCAGCTTGGGGTGGAGTCGGGATACGCAGTATTTT	CASSLGWSRDTQYF
NA	TRBV11-2	NA	TRBJ1-1	TGTGCCAGCAGCTTAGTAGGGGTGACTGAAGCTTTCTTT	CASSLVGVTEAFF
NA	TRBV28	TRBD2	TRBJ2-7	TGTGCCACGGAAGGGGGACTAGAAGGTTACGAGCAGTACTTC	CATEGGLEGYEQYF
NA	TRBV7-9	TRBD1	TRBJ1-3	TGTGCCAGCAGCTTAGCCCCGACAGGGTGGGCTGGAAACACCATATATTTT	CASSLAPTGWAGNTIYF
NA	TRBV30	NA	TRBJ2-7	TGTGCCTGGTCACAGGGTGGGTACGAGCAGTACTTC	CAWSQGGYEQYF
NA	TRBV30	NA	TRBJ1-2	TGTGCCTGGAGTTTATACGGGGATCGCTATGGCTACACCTTC	CAWSLYGDRYGYTF
NA	TRBV29-1	NA	TRBJ2-2	TGCAGCGCAATTGACGGGCGTCGGGGCACCGGGGAGCTGTTTTTT	CSAIDGRRGTGELFF
NA	TRBV9	TRBD2	TRBJ2-5	TGTGCCAGCAGCGTCACTAGCGGGGGAGAGACCCAGTACTTC	CASSVTSGGETQYF
NA	TRBV9	TRBD2	TRBJ2-7	TGTGCCAGCAGCTCTGGGACTAGCGGATCCTACGAGCAGTACTTC	CASSSGTSGSYEQYF
NA	TRBV25-1	NA	TRBJ2-2	TGTGCCAGCAGACGGGGATCCGGGGAGCTGTTTTTT	CASRRGSGELFF
NA	TRBV27	TRBD1	TRBJ2-1	TGTGCCAGCAGGCAGGGGGCCCTTTCCTACAATGAGCAGTTCTTC	CASRQGALSYNEQFF
NA	TRBV7-8	NA	TRBJ2-1	TGTGCCAGCAGCTCGAACCGGGTCTCTCACGGAGGTGAGCAGTTCTTC	CASSSNRVSHGGEQFF
NA	TRBV11-2	NA	TRBJ1-2	TGTGCCAGCAGCTCACGGGACACATTACTACCAGGCTATGGCTACACCTTC	CASSSRDTLLPGYGYTF
once	TRBV6-5	NA	TRBJ2-2	TGTGCCAGCAGCAGACAGATCCCGAACACCGGGGAGCTGTTTTTT	CASSRQIPNTGELFF
NA	TRBV29-1	NA	TRBJ2-2	TGCAGCGTAGAGAAGAACACCGGGGAGCTGTTTTTT	CSVEKNTGELFF
NA	TRBV11-2	NA	TRBJ1-3	TGTGCCAGCAGCTTAACAGGGAACGGAAACACCATATATTTT	CASSLTGNGNTIYF
NA	TRBV6-5	TRBD1	TRBJ2-7	TGTGCCAGCAGTCAAGGACAGGGCTACGAGCAGTACTTC	CASSQGQGYEQYF
NA	TRBV28	NA	TRBJ1-1	TGTGCCAGCAGTTTAAGGGCCCTCCGGAGGGGAAGTGCAGCTTTCTTT	CASSLRALRRGSAAFF
NA	TRBV28	NA	TRBJ1-5	TGTGCCAGCAGTTTTGGCCGTTTGGCCCAGCATTTT	CASSFGRLAQHF
NA	TRBV5-6	NA	TRBJ1-4	TGTGCCAGCACCTCTCAAAGGGGGGAAAAACTGTTTTTT	CASTSQRGEKLFF
NA	TRBV19	NA	TRBJ1-4	TGTGCCAGTAGTATAGGAACAGTTAATGAAAAACTGTTTTTT	CASSIGTVNEKLFF
few	TRBV28	NA	TRBJ2-4	TGTGCCAGCGCCGGGGGAGCCAAAAACATTCAGTACTTC	CASAGGAKNIQYF
NA	TRBV7-8	TRBD2	TRBJ2-3	TGTGCCAGCAGCCCACTAGCGGGACAAGTGAATACGCAGTATTTT	CASSPLAGQVNTQYF
NA	TRBV10-3	TRBD1	TRBJ2-7	TGTGCCATCAGCGACCCGCCGGGACAGGCGGAGGGGGAGCAGTACTTC	CAISDPPGQAEGEQYF
NA	TRBV11-2	TRBD1	TRBJ1-5	TGTGCCAGCAGCTTGGACAGGGGAGTACAGCCCCAGCATTTT	CASSLDRGVQPQHF
NA	TRBV11-2	TRBD1	TRBJ1-2	TGTGCCAGCACATCAAACAGGGGTGGCTATGGCTACACCTTC	CASTSNRGGYGYTF
NA	TRBV2	TRBD1	TRBJ1-1	TGTGCCAGCAGTAATACACCGGGACAGGGGACCGAAGCTTTCTTT	CASSNTPGQGTEAFF
NA	TRBV28	NA	TRBJ1-2	TGTGCCAGCAGTCCGTCGGGGGGCTATGGCTACACCTTC	CASSPSGGYGYTF
NA	TRBV6-1	NA	TRBJ2-5	TGTGCCAGCAGTGAACACCAGCAAGAGACCCAGTACTTC	CASSEHQQETQYF
NA	TRBV6-5	NA	TRBJ1-2	TGTGCCAGCAGCCATGACAGCTATGGCTACACCTTC	CASSHDSYGYTF
NA	TRBV2	NA	TRBJ2-7	TGTGCCAGCAGTGACGGACTCAGCTCCTACGAGCAGTACTTC	CASSDGLSSYEQYF
NA	TRBV28	TRBD2	TRBJ2-1	TGTGCCAGCAGGGCTAGCGGGAGAAATGAGCAGTTCTTC	CASRASGRNEQFF
NA	TRBV10-1	TRBD2	TRBJ2-7	TGCGCCGGCACAGCGGGAGATTGGCGCGAGCAGTACTTC	CAGTAGDWREQYF
NA	TRBV9	TRBD1	TRBJ2-3	TGTGCCAGCAGCGTAGCTACAGGGGGCAAGACAGATACGCAGTATTTT	CASSVATGGKTDTQYF
NA	TRBV18	TRBD1	TRBJ2-5	TGTGCCAGCTCATCCTTGACAGGGACAATGCAAGAGACCCAGTACTTC	CASSSLTGTMQETQYF
NA	TRBV28	TRBD2	TRBJ2-7	TGTGCCAGCAGTTCATCCGCTAGCGGGGCTATGGAGCAGTACTTC	CASSSSASGAMEQYF
NA	TRBV11-3	TRBD1	TRBJ1-3	TGTGCCAGCAGCTCGACAGGGGGAAACACCATATATTTT	CASSSTGGNTIYF
NA	TRBV7-9	NA	TRBJ1-2	TGTGCCAGCACCACCCTAGTTGGAGGGCTAAACTATGGCTACACCTTC	CASTTLVGGLNYGYTF
once	TRBV10-1	TRBD1	TRBJ2-7	TGCGCCAGCAGTTCCGGGACAGAGGTCTACGAGCAGTACTTC	CASSSGTEVYEQYF
NA	TRBV2	TRBD2	TRBJ2-1	TGTGCCAGCAGTGTACTAGCGGGAGGGAACAATGAGCAGTTCTTC	CASSVLAGGNNEQFF
NA	TRBV6-6	NA	TRBJ1-5	TGTGCCAGCAGTTTGTTACCGCCGGATCAGCCCCAGCATTTT	CASSLLPPDQPQHF
NA	TRBV7-3	TRBD1	TRBJ2-1	TGTGCCAGCAGCCCGACAGGGGCTTACTCCTACAATGAGCAGTTCTTC	CASSPTGAYSYNEQFF
NA	TRBV6-5	TRBD1	TRBJ1-1	TGTGCCAGCAGTAGGACAGGTTTGAACACTGAAGCTTTCTTT	CASSRTGLNTEAFF
once	TRBV19	NA	TRBJ2-1	TGTGCCAGTAAAAAGGGAGTTTACAATGAGCAGTTCTTC	CASKKGVYNEQFF
once	TRBV25-1	TRBD2	TRBJ2-2	TGTGCCAGCAGTGGCCCTCTGGGCGGGAGGGCCGGCGGGGAGCTGTTTTTT	CASSGPLGGRAGGELFF
NA	TRBV5-1	TRBD1	TRBJ2-5	TGCGCCAGCAGCATGGGACAGGGGGAAGAGACCCAGTACTTC	CASSMGQGEETQYF
NA	TRBV19	TRBD2	TRBJ2-3	TGTGCCAGTAGTATATTTAGCGGGATTGATACGCAGTATTTT	CASSIFSGIDTQYF
NA	TRBV28	NA	TRBJ1-1	TGTGCCAGCACCGTCGGGGGAGGGATCATTGAAGCTTTCTTT	CASTVGGGIIEAFF
NA	TRBV9	NA	TRBJ2-3	TGTGCCAGCAGCGTAGGCAGTCCAGATACGCAGTATTTT	CASSVGSPDTQYF
NA	TRBV10-3	TRBD2	TRBJ2-7	TGTGCCATCAGTGGACTAGCTATAAGAGACGAGCAGTACTTC	CAISGLAIRDEQYF
NA	TRBV7-9	TRBD2	TRBJ2-1	TGTGCCAGCAGCCTTAGCGGGCCCTCATACAATGAGCAGTTCTTC	CASSLSGPSYNEQFF
once	TRBV28	NA	TRBJ2-5	TGTGCCACCTCCGGAGAGACCCAGTACTTC	CATSGETQYF
NA	TRBV7-9	TRBD1	TRBJ1-1	TGTGCCAGCAGCTCCCGGGACAGGGGCCCCCGAGGGGATGAAGCTTTCTTT	CASSSRDRGPRGDEAFF
NA	TRBV28	NA	TRBJ2-2	TGTGCCAGCAGTGAGGACAGATCAGGGACCGGGGAGCTGTTTTTT	CASSEDRSGTGELFF
NA	TRBV5-1	TRBD2	TRBJ2-7	TGCGCCAGCAGCTTGGGGGGGACTAGCGGAACCTACGAGCAGTACTTC	CASSLGGTSGTYEQYF
few	TRBV30	TRBD1	TRBJ2-1	TGTGCCTGGAGTAAGGGGGCAGGCTACAATGAGCAGTTCTTC	CAWSKGAGYNEQFF
NA	TRBV7-6	TRBD1	TRBJ1-1	TGTGCCAGCAGCTCTTCAGGGGGAGGCACTGAAGCTTTCTTT	CASSSSGGGTEAFF
NA	TRBV19	TRBD1	TRBJ1-1	TGTGCCACCAATACGTACAGGGGCACTGAAGCTTTCTTT	CATNTYRGTEAFF
NA	TRBV2	TRBD1	TRBJ1-2	TGTGCCAGCAGTTCCGACAGGGCCCATGGCTACACCTTC	CASSSDRAHGYTF
NA	TRBV9	NA	TRBJ1-3	TGTGCCAGCAGCCCAACCGACAGGGGAAACACCATATATTTT	CASSPTDRGNTIYF